These T cell receptor beta chains were read from a single sample in a study of metastatic and nonmetastatic thyroid tumors. TCRdb re-called the PCR reads through MiXCR. The sample shows 15,000 to 20,000 clones, roughly 29% of them seen only once. Sequenced material: tumor tissue. These receptors all stem from a male donor with papillary thyroid cancer or a benign thyroid nodule (not recorded which). Some clones in this sample may be carry-over from other donors' samples. Both conserved end residues are part of each CDR3. A D gene is named only where the DNA matches it firmly. Clone size is not always given. Where it is, it says once, few, many or a class for expanded clones.

J gene,clone size,V gene,D gene,CDR3 DNA,CDR3 protein
TRBJ1-4,many,TRBV20-1,.,TGCAGTGCTAGTGGCAGGGAGGGTGTCACTAATGAAAAACTGTTTTTT,CSASGREGVTNEKLFF
TRBJ2-1,many,TRBV6-5,TRBD2,TGTGCCAGCAGTTACTCGATTGGTAGCGGGAGCGACAATGAGCAGTTCTTC,CASSYSIGSGSDNEQFF
TRBJ2-3,medium-sized,TRBV7-9,TRBD2,TGTGCCAGCAGCCGATATATAGCGGGAGGACGCACAGATACGCAGTATTTT,CASSRYIAGGRTDTQYF
TRBJ2-7,medium-sized,TRBV2,.,TGTGCCAGCAGAGAAACAGTAGTCTCCTACGAGCAGTACTTC,CASRETVVSYEQYF
TRBJ2-7,medium-sized,TRBV7-9,.,TGTGCCAGCAGCTTGGGTAGCGGCTCTTTGCAGCAGTACTTC,CASSLGSGSLQQYF
TRBJ2-2,.,TRBV19,.,TGTGCCAGTACCCGTTACAAAAACACCGGGGAGCTGTTTTTT,CASTRYKNTGELFF
TRBJ2-1,.,TRBV6-1,.,TGTGCCAGCTCCGACAGGAGCTCCTACAATGAGCAGTTCTTC,CASSDRSSYNEQFF
TRBJ1-2,many,TRBV9,.,TGTGCCAGCAGCGTAGCCCAGGGCCGGGGCTACACCTTC,CASSVAQGRGYTF
TRBJ2-5,.,TRBV6-2/TRBV6-3,.,TGTGCCAGCAGTTACGGGGAGACCCAGTACTTC,CASSYGETQYF
TRBJ2-3,many,TRBV7-9,TRBD1,TGTGCCAGCGTAACCCGGGACAGGGTGACAGATACGCAGTATTTT,CASVTRDRVTDTQYF
TRBJ1-1,.,TRBV19,TRBD1,TGTGCCAGCCGGGGCAGGGGGGGGACTGAAGCTTTCTTT,CASRGRGGTEAFF
TRBJ2-7,.,TRBV6-6,TRBD2,TGTGCCAGCAGTTACTCGTTAGGACTAGCTTACGAGCAGTACTTC,CASSYSLGLAYEQYF
TRBJ1-2,.,TRBV11-1,TRBD1,TGTGCCAGCAGCTCGCCCGGGGGGAGACAGGGCACTAACTATGGCTACACCTTC,CASSSPGGRQGTNYGYTF
TRBJ1-5,few,TRBV20-1,.,TGCAGTGCTAGTGAGAGGCGGGGCAATCAGCCCCAGCATTTT,CSASERRGNQPQHF
TRBJ1-2,.,TRBV6-1,.,TGTGCCAGCAGTGAACTAGCCCAGTCTAACTATGGCTACACCTTC,CASSELAQSNYGYTF
TRBJ1-1,few,TRBV6-2/TRBV6-3,.,TGTGCCAGCAGTTACCCGAGGACCAGGTGGGGGGTACAAGCTTTCTTT,CASSYPRTRWGVQAFF
TRBJ1-5,many,TRBV12-3/TRBV12-4,.,TGTGCCAGCAGTTTAAGGTTCCGAAGCAATCAGCCCCAGCATTTT,CASSLRFRSNQPQHF
TRBJ2-7,medium-sized,TRBV2,TRBD2,TGTGCCAGCAGTGGTGGGGGGGTCCCCTACGAGCAGTACTTC,CASSGGGVPYEQYF
TRBJ1-1,medium-sized,TRBV20-1,.,TGCAGTGTCGCAAAGGACAGGAACACTGAAGCTTTCTTT,CSVAKDRNTEAFF
TRBJ2-3,medium-sized,TRBV5-8,.,TGTGCCAGCAGCTTGGCTCTGAGCGGGCAGTATTTT,CASSLALSGQYF
TRBJ2-7,.,TRBV5-1,.,TGCGCCAGCAGGACGGGATCGGGGGTTACCTACGAGCAGTACTTC,CASRTGSGVTYEQYF
TRBJ2-3,many,TRBV7-9,.,TGTGCCAGGTCCCGAGGAGGCGCGACAGATACGCAGTATTTT,CARSRGGATDTQYF
TRBJ2-6,medium-sized,TRBV5-5,.,TGTGCCAGCAGCTGGAATGGGGGACCTGGGGCCAACGTCCTGACTTTC,CASSWNGGPGANVLTF
TRBJ1-1,.,TRBV30,.,TGTGCCTGGAGTCAAGGAGGCTCGGGCACTGAAGCTTTCTTT,CAWSQGGSGTEAFF
TRBJ1-3,few,TRBV6-5,.,TGTGCCAGCAGTTACCCAGGGGACGGAAACACCATATATTTT,CASSYPGDGNTIYF
TRBJ1-1,medium-sized,TRBV6-1,.,TGTGCCAGCAGTTTCCACAGAGACACTGAAGCTTTCTTT,CASSFHRDTEAFF
TRBJ2-3,.,TRBV11-3,.,TGTGCCAGCAGCTTAGATTCTGCAGATACGCAGTATTTT,CASSLDSADTQYF
TRBJ1-3,.,TRBV2,.,TGTGCCAGCAGTGAACTATCCCCTGGGGGTAGTGGAAACACCATATATTTT,CASSELSPGGSGNTIYF
TRBJ2-1,many,TRBV9,.,TGTGCCAGCAGCCGCGAAGTTTTGAATGAGCAGTTCTTC,CASSREVLNEQFF
TRBJ2-7,.,TRBV7-8,.,TGTGCCAGCAGCTTAGGGGCAGGAATAGCCTACGAGCAGTACTTC,CASSLGAGIAYEQYF
TRBJ2-1,.,TRBV7-9,TRBD1,TGTGCCAGCACCGATAACAGGGGGCGAGGAATCTTC,CASTDNRGRGIF
TRBJ2-6,.,TRBV3-1,.,TGTGCCAGCAGCCCACCGTTTGTCTCTGGGGCCAACGTCCTGACTTTC,CASSPPFVSGANVLTF
TRBJ2-1,.,TRBV19,TRBD2,TGTGCCAGTAGAAATGGGATAGCGGGATATAATGAGCAGTTCTTC,CASRNGIAGYNEQFF
TRBJ2-1,once,TRBV11-3,TRBD2,TGTGCCAGCAGCTCCTCCGGGACTAGGATAAGGCAGTTCTTC,CASSSSGTRIRQFF
TRBJ2-2,many,TRBV15,.,TGTGCCACCAGCAGAGATCCAATGAGTACCGGGGAGCTGTTTTTT,CATSRDPMSTGELFF
TRBJ2-7,.,TRBV5-1,.,TGCGCCAGCAGCCGTTTTTCCGGGGCAGGGACGGCGATTCTCTACGAGCAGTACTTC,CASSRFSGAGTAILYEQYF
TRBJ2-7,many,TRBV18,.,TGTGCCAGCTCACCGAACGGGAGTGGAGAAGAGCAGTACTTC,CASSPNGSGEEQYF
TRBJ2-3,many,TRBV28,TRBD2,TGTGCCAGCAGTACCCCTCTTACTAGCGGGGACACTAGAGGAGATACGCAGTATTTT,CASSTPLTSGDTRGDTQYF
TRBJ1-1,few,TRBV6-1,.,TGTGCCAGCAGATCATACAGTCGCACTGAAGCTTTCTTT,CASRSYSRTEAFF
TRBJ1-2,medium-sized,TRBV6-4,.,TGTGCCAGCAGTGTTGAGGGAGCGCGCTATGGCTACACCTTC,CASSVEGARYGYTF
TRBJ2-1,.,TRBV12-3/TRBV12-4,.,TGTGCCAGCAGTTTAGGCCGGGTTCTAGATGAGCAGTTCTTC,CASSLGRVLDEQFF
TRBJ2-2,medium-sized,TRBV11-2,.,TGTGCCAGCAGCTTAGTTCAGATATTCGAGGAGCTGTTTTTT,CASSLVQIFEELFF
TRBJ1-6,.,TRBV28,.,TGTGCCACCAGGGGATCTAGCTCCTATAATTCACCCCTCCACTTT,CATRGSSSYNSPLHF
TRBJ1-1,many,TRBV5-1,.,TGCGCCAGCAGCAGTCCAGGGAAGACTGAAGCTTTCTTT,CASSSPGKTEAFF
TRBJ2-3,.,TRBV24-1,TRBD1,TGTGCCACCAGTGATTACTCCGGGACAGCAACAGATACGCAGTATTTT,CATSDYSGTATDTQYF
TRBJ2-4,many,TRBV11-2,TRBD2,TGTGCAAGCAGCCCGGGACTAGCGGGAGGATGGGTGGGAAACATTCAGTACTTC,CASSPGLAGGWVGNIQYF